This note documents a single TCR beta chain sequence. Its specificity is unknown. The data stem from a study of T cell repertoires in cytomegalovirus infection. Study in general: Recently identified HLA-C-restricted CMV epitopes were among the peptides used. CMV infection plus the matching HLA type was flagged by public TCR beta signatures.

Trimming removed 4 bases at V and 7 bases at J, with 9 bases between. The CDR3 is 12 amino acids. TCRdb reanalysed the reads using MiXCR and keeps one entry per CDR3 protein. The sample yields around 500,000 distinct CDR3 sequences, roughly 46% seen once. The material was cultured PBMCs, obtained from culture after CMV antigen stimulation. The TCR comes from a human donor in good health (CMV status not recorded). Some clones in this sample may be carry-over from other donors' samples. This chain joins TRBV12-3 or TRBV12-4 and TRBJ2-3, with D unclear. CDR3 region: CASSSRRYTQYF. The CDR3 nucleotides read TGTGCCAGCAGTTCCCGACGATATACGCAGTATTTT.